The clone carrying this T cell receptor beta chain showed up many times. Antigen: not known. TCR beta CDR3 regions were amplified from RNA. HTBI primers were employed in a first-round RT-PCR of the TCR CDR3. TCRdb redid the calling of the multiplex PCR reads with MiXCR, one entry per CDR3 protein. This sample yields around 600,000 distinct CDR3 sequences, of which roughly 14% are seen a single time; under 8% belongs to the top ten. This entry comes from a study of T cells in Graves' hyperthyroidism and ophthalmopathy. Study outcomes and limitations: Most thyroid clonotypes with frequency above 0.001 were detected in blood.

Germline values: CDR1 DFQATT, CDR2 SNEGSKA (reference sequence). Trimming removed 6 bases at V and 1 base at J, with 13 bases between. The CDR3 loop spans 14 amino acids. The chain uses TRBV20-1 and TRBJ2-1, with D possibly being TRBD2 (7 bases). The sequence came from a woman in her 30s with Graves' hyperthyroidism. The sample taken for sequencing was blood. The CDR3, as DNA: TGCAGTGCCAGTGAGGGGGGGTCCTACAATGAGCAGTTCTTC. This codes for CSASEGGSYNEQFF.